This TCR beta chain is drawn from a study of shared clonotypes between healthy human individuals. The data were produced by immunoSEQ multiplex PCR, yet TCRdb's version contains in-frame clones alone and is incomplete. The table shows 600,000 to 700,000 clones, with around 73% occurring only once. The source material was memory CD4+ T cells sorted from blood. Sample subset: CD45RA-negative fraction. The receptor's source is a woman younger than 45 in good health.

The CDR3 region is CASSPQNPWSGANVLTF. CDR3 sequence (DNA): TGTGCCAGCTCACCACAAAATCCCTGGTCTGGGGCCAACGTCCTGACTTTC. The V gene is TRBV18, the J gene TRBJ2-6; D is ambiguous. This CDR3 is 17 amino acids long. Trimming pared 1 base from V and 1 base from J, leaving 11 bases between. Germline lookup yields CDR1 KGHSH and CDR2 LQKENI. The entire variable domain, with the rest obtained from reference TRBV18 and TRBJ2-6, is as follows: NAGVMQNPRHLVRRRGQEARLRCSPMKGHSHVYWYRQLPEEGLKFMVYLQKENIIDESGMPKERFSAEFPKEGPSILRIQQVVRGDSAAYFCASSPQNPWSGANVLTFGAGSRLTVL.